A single TCR beta chain is shown here with its context. No antigen is known for it. It has no much larger one-base neighbor in the sample; base qualities were not kept. This sample is part of a study of blood T cell repertoires in COVID-19 (dated by TCRdb to 2020 to 2021). Some background on the complete study: Collaborator samples came from the United States, Italy and Spain and covered acute and convalescent phases of COVID-19. The prospective study material was composed of cDNA or gDNA derived from T cells, B-cell-depleted T cells, or PBMCs. The dataset comprised deeply sampled blood TCRbeta repertoires from subjects exposed to, actively infected with, or recovered from COVID-19. The repertoires were made available in a free public database intended to serve as a resource for research on the immune response to SARS-CoV-2. The samples were drawn from the first 160 participants of the ongoing ImmuneRACE study and from 1,254 subjects provided by 6 global collaborators. The sample metadata nearly always contained a de-identified subject ID, COVID-19 status, age in years and sex. Where available, HLA class I and class II types were taken from metadata supplied by the sample provider and were not determined by assay-based typing. Broad study findings and their caveats: How much clinical and demographic metadata was included differed by source and by participant, and the metadata was provided uncurated.

TCRbeta CDR3 regions were amplified from genomic DNA using the immunoSEQ Assay, a bias-controlled multiplex PCR. The source study handled its data this way. Within the assay, amplification of reference gene primers was used to estimate how many nucleated cells each sample contained. To quantify the absolute abundance of each unique TCRbeta CDR3 rearrangement, sequence reads were collapsed and filtered. Productive Simpson clonality was computed per sample as the square root of Simpson's diversity index over productive rearrangements. The table was pulled from immuneACCESS by TCRdb, which kept in-frame rearrangements only. Such tables lose some clones; where checked, under half of the loss comes from unresolved V genes, and the rest has no known cause. The V and J calls and clone size come from that table; D and trimming were worked out from the DNA. Within this sample are 200,000 to 250,000 clones, with about 83% of them counted one time only. The ten largest clones represent approximately 6.2% of the sample.

Samples from volunteer blood donors who had recovered from COVID-19 were contributed by a second Seattle source. The collaborating institutions used their own protocols to collect whole blood in K2EDTA tubes. For TCRbeta analysis, collaborators shipped samples in one of three forms: frozen whole blood, isolated PBMCs, or DNA extracted from either of those sample types. This TCR derives from a man between 60 and 75 years old who had recovered from COVID-19. Material: peripheral blood.

The CDR3 protein is CASSIGTGQLADTQYF. The nucleotide sequence reads as follows: TGTGCCAGTAGTATCGGGACAGGCCAGCTGGCAGATACGCAGTATTTT. The sequence joins TRBV19 to TRBJ2-3, with TRBD1 identical over 8 junction bases. From V the trimming removes 3 bases and from J it removes 4 bases, while the gene matches leave 9 bases of the junction unaccounted for. From the cysteine through the phenylalanine, the CDR3 covers 16 amino acids. Kept here is only the CDR3 DNA, which spans 48 bases and is read in frame from base 1. For CDR1 and CDR2, the germline V gene (reference sequence) lists LNHDA and SQIVND.